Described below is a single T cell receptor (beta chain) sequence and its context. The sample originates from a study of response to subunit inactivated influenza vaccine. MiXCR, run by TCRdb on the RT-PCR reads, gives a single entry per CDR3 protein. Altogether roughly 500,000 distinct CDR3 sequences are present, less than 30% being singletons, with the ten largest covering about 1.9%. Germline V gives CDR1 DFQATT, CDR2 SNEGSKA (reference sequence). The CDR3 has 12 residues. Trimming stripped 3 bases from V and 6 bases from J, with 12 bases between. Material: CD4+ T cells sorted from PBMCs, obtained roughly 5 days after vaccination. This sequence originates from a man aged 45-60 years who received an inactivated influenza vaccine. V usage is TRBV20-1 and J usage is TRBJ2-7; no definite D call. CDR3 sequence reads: CSASLGSLEQYF. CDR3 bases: TGCAGTGCTAGCCTCGGTAGTCTCGAGCAGTACTTC.